The T cell receptor (beta chain) under discussion was sequenced for a study of blood T cell repertoires in COVID-19 (TCRdb year 2020). As for the study more broadly: Samples from collaborators originated in the United States, Italy and Spain and spanned both the acute and convalescent phases of COVID-19. The material from the prospective study consisted of cDNA or gDNA derived from T cells, B-cell-depleted T cells, or PBMCs. Deeply sampled blood TCRbeta repertoires from subjects exposed to, actively infected with, or recovered from COVID-19 were included in the dataset. A freely available public database, intended as a resource for researchers studying the immune response to SARS-CoV-2, is where the repertoires were released. The samples were drawn from two sources: the first 160 participants of the ongoing ImmuneRACE study, and over 1,000 subjects contributed by 6 global collaborators. Sample metadata almost always included a de-identified subject ID, COVID-19 status, age in years and sex. Where available, HLA class I and class II types were taken from metadata supplied by the sample provider and were not determined by assay-based typing.

What the work shows at the level of the full study, not this receptor alone: The quantity of clinical and demographic metadata differed by source and by participant and was supplied without curation.

Each collaborating institution followed its own protocols to collect whole blood in K2EDTA tubes. For TCRbeta analysis, collaborators shipped samples as frozen whole blood, isolated PBMCs, or DNA extracted from either of those sample types. CDR1 and CDR2 were assigned from the germline V gene as SQVTM and ANQGSEA. There are 12 amino acids in the CDR3, from cysteine to phenylalanine inclusive. The kept DNA is CDR3 alone, 36 bases in frame from the first base. Trimming accounts for 7 bases at V and 8 bases at J, while the number of junction bases matched to no gene is 7. TCRbeta CDR3 regions were amplified from genomic DNA using the immunoSEQ Assay, a bias-controlled multiplex PCR. The authors' analysis ran thus. Within the assay, amplification of reference gene primers was used to estimate how many nucleated cells each sample contained. To quantify the absolute abundance of each unique TCRbeta CDR3 rearrangement, sequence reads were collapsed and filtered. For each sample, productive Simpson clonality was calculated as the square root of Simpson's diversity index over productive rearrangements. TCRdb retrieved this table from immuneACCESS and kept in-frame rearrangements only. Not all clones are present; in checked studies, unresolved V genes account for under half, and no reason is known for the remainder. The V and J calls and clone size come from that table; D and trimming were worked out from the DNA. For this sample there are about 110,000 clones; approximately 88% appear just once. The top ten clonotypes cover 0.83% of the sample.

As to this clone: What this receptor recognizes is not known. No much larger clone exists at a distance of one base, and base qualities are not known.

The chain uses TRBV29-1 and TRBJ1-4; TRBD1 agrees with 7 junctional bases. The receptor was isolated from a woman between 70 and 85 years old with acute or convalescent COVID-19. Source material: peripheral blood. The CDR3 amino acid sequence is: CSAGGSGEKLFF. In nucleotide form, the sequence is TGCAGCGCAGGGGGATCGGGGGAAAAACTGTTTTTT.